This TCR beta chain derives from a study of T cells in localized non-small cell lung cancer. Regarding the study as a whole: Median around 56 top-100 tumor clones were shared with paired adjacent lung. A denser population of T cells in blood accompanied longer overall survival. Investigators sequenced only a single tumor region, leaving heterogeneity possible. Uninvolved adjacent lung, not tumor, had the highest T cell clonality.

Concerning this clone: Its target is not known.

Libraries were prepared by immunoSEQ multiplex PCR; TCRdb keeps only in-frame clonotypes and omits some of them. This table holds thousands of clones, about 25% found once. The V end was cut by 6 bases, the J end by 4 bases, with 18 bases between. Germline-derived CDR1 and CDR2 are MDHEN and SYDVKM. This CDR3 spans 15 amino acids. This TCR was recovered from a woman aged 40-69 years with stage I lung adenocarcinoma. Sequenced here: lung tumor tissue, sampled before any cancer treatment. This sequence joins TRBV28 and TRBJ1-2, with a possible D match to TRBD1 (6 bases). CDR3: CASRSTGSVGYGYTF. The CDR3 nucleotides read TGTGCCAGCAGATCTACAGGGTCTGTGGGCTATGGCTACACCTTC.